What follows is one T cell receptor beta chain and its context. Its specific antigen is unknown. The input lacks base qualities; no much larger clone sits a single base away. In the prospective study, participants were about 18 to 95 years old, resided in approximately 25 geographic areas of the United States, and were enrolled through a virtual design. In the prospective study, participants were assigned to cohorts based on the clinical history participants reported in a screening survey and a study questionnaire. ImmuneRACE Cohort 3 recovered participants were defined by two consecutive negative NP/OP PCR tests, healthcare professional clearance, or symptom resolution. Each participant in the prospective study had whole blood, serum and a nasopharyngeal or oropharyngeal swab collected by mobile phlebotomists. Participants in the prospective study had the option to provide additional blood draws and questionnaires over a roughly 2-month period. Blood samples from the prospective study were shipped frozen or at room temperature prior to DNA extraction.

This record belongs to a study of blood T cell repertoires in COVID-19 (dated by TCRdb to the early 2020s). Regarding the study in general: Samples covering the acute and convalescent phases of COVID-19 were provided by collaborators in the United States, Italy and Spain. The material from the prospective study consisted of cDNA or gDNA derived from T cells, B-cell-depleted T cells, or PBMCs. The dataset comprised deeply sampled blood TCRbeta repertoires from subjects exposed to, actively infected with, or recovered from COVID-19. The repertoires were released in a freely available public database intended as a resource for research on the immune response to SARS-CoV-2. Samples were obtained from the ongoing ImmuneRACE study (first 160 participants) and from 950 to 1,500 subjects provided by 6 global collaborators. The sample metadata nearly always contained a de-identified subject ID, COVID-19 status, age in years and sex. Where available, HLA class I and class II types were taken from metadata supplied by the sample provider and were not determined by assay-based typing.

The immunoSEQ Assay, a bias-controlled multiplex PCR, was used to amplify TCRbeta CDR3 regions from genomic DNA. The authors' pipeline ran thus. The number of nucleated cells in each sample was estimated by amplification of reference gene primers within the assay. To quantify the absolute abundance of each unique TCRbeta CDR3 rearrangement, sequence reads were collapsed and filtered. For each sample, productive Simpson clonality was calculated by taking the square root of Simpson's diversity index across productive rearrangements. Here the immuneACCESS table is served through TCRdb, limited to in-frame sequences with V and J called. Missing clones are a known gap in these copies; in checked studies unresolved V genes cover under half, and the rest lacks a known reason. V and J calls and clone size follow that table, whereas D and trimming were derived from the DNA. The sample profile shows 250,000 to 300,000 clones; around 90% of them were found once. The ten top clones hold approximately 1.5% of the sample.

Results the study describes overall, beyond this receptor: How much clinical and demographic metadata was included differed by source and by participant, and the metadata was provided uncurated.

Inclusive of the bounding cysteine and phenylalanine, the CDR3 is 15 residues long. Only the CDR3 portion is preserved as DNA: 45 bases, with reading frame beginning at the first base. Taken from the germline V gene (reference sequence), the CDR1 and CDR2 loops are SEHNR and FQNEAQ. Trimming accounts for 7 bases at V and 7 bases at J, while the number of junction bases matched to no gene is 12. The sequence links TRBV7-9 to TRBJ2-1, with 8 bases matching TRBD2. The sequencing sample was made of PBMCs or T cells enriched from blood (not recorded which). The sequence was obtained from a woman between 40 and 55 years old who had recovered from COVID-19. The CDR3 loop reads CASKFFQAGDNEQFF. The DNA is TGTGCCAGCAAATTTTTTCAAGCGGGGGATAATGAGCAGTTCTTC.